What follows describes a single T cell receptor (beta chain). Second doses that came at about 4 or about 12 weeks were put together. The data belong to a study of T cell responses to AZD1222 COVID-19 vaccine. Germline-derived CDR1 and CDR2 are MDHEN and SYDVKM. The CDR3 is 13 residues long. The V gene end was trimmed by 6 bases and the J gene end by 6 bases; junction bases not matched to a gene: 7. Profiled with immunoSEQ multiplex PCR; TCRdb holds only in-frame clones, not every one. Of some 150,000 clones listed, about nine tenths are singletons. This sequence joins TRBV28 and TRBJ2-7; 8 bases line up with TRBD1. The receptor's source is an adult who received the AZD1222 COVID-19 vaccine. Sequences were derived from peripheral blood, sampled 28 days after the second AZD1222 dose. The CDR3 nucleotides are TGTGCCAGCAGCACGACAGGGGTGCCCGAGCAGTACTTC. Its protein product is CASSTTGVPEQYF.